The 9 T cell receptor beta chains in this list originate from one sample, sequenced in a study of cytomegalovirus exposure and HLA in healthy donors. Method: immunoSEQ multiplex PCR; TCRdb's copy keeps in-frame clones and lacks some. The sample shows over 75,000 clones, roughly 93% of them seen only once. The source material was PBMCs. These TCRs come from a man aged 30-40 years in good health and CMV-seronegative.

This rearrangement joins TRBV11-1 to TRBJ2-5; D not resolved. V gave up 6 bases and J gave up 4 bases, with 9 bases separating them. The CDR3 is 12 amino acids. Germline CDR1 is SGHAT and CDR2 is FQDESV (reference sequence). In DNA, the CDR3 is TGTGCCAGCAGTCAGTTCAGAGAGACCCAGTACTTC. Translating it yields CASSQFRETQYF.

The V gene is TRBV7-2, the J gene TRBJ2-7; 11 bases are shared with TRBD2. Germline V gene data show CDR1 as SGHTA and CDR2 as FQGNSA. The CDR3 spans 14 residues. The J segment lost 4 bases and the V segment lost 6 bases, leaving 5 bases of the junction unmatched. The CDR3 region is CASRPGLAVYEQYF. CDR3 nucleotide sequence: TGTGCCAGCAGACCGGGACTAGCGGTTTACGAGCAGTACTTC.

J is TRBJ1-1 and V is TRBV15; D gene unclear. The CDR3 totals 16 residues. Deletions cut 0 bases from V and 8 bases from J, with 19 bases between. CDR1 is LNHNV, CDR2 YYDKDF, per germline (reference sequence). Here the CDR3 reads CATSRDLSAGAGEAFF. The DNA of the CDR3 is TGTGCCACCAGCAGAGATCTTTCGGCAGGAGCGGGGGAAGCTTTCTTT.

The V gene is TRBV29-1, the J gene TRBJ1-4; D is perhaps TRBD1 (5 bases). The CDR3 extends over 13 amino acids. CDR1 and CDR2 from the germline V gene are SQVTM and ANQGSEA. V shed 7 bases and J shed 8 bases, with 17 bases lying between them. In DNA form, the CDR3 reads TGCAGCGCATGGACGGCGGGGGGAGAAAAACTGTTTTTT. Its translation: CSAWTAGGEKLFF. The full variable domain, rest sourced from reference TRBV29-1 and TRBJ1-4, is SAVISQKPSRDICQRGTSLTIQCQVDSQVTMMFWYRQQPGQSLTLIATANQGSEATYESGFVIDKFPISRPNLTFSTLTVSNMSPEDSSIYLCSAWTAGGEKLFFGSGTQLSVL.

As DNA, the CDR3 is TGCAGCGTCCGCGTCAGGGGATACGAGCAGTACTTC. Translated: CSVRVRGYEQYF. The chain uses TRBV29-1 and TRBJ2-7; perhaps TRBD1 as D (6 bases). The V end lost 6 bases, the J end lost 4 bases, and 13 bases lay between the germline ends. This CDR3 is built from 12 residues. Germline assignment: CDR1 SQVTM and CDR2 ANQGSEA.

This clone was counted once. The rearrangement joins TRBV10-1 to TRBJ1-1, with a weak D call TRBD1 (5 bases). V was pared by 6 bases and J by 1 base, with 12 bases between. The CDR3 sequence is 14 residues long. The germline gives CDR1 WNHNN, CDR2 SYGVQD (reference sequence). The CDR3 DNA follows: TGCGCCAGCAGCCTCGGACATCGGAACACTGAAGCTTTCTTT. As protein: CASSLGHRNTEAFF.

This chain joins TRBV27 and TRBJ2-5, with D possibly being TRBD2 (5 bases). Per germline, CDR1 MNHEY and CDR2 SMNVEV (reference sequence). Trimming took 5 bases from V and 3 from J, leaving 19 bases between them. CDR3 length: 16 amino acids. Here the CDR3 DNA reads TGTGCCAGCAGTCCCACTAGTTCGGGTTTGAAAGAGACCCAGTACTTC. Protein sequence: CASSPTSSGLKETQYF.

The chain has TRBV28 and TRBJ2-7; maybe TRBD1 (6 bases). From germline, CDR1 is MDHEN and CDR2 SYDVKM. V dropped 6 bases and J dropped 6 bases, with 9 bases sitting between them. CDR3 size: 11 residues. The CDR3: CASSGDTEQYF. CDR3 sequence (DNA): TGTGCCAGCAGCGGGGACACCGAGCAGTACTTC.

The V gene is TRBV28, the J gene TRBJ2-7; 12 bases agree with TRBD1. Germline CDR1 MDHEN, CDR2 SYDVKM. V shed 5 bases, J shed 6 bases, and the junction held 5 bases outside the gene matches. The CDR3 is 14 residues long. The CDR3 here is CASSGPGQGAEQYF. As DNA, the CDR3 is TGTGCCAGCAGTGGGCCGGGACAGGGGGCCGAGCAGTACTTC.